The clone carrying this T cell receptor (beta chain) was detected a few times. This entry comes from a study of blood T cell repertoires in COVID-19. Per the study methods: Reference gene primers were amplified, and this amplification served to estimate nucleated cell counts. TCRdb's copy holds only in-frame clones and misses some; the assay was immunoSEQ multiplex PCR. D and trimming come from the DNA, and the V and J calls and clone size come from that table. The sample records around 150,000 clones, 80% to 90% being singletons. Recruits, aged about 18 to 100 years, lived in 20 to 30 US areas. In Cohort 3, a recovered donor had either two negative PCRs, clearance, or symptom resolution. CDR3 length: 12 amino acids. Trimming cost V 6 bases and J 7 bases; bases outside gene matches: 4. Germline-derived CDR1 and CDR2 are MGHDK and SYGVNS.

What was sequenced was PBMCs or T cells enriched from blood (not recorded which). The receptor was isolated from a man aged 50 to 59 who had recovered from COVID-19. The chain joins TRBV25-1 to TRBJ1-2; 8 positions agree with TRBD1. The CDR3 region is CASRGQGAGYTF. DNA for the CDR3: TGTGCCAGCAGGGGGCAGGGGGCTGGCTACACCTTC.